This TCR beta chain was documented in a study of T cell responses to AZD1222 COVID-19 vaccine (dated by TCRdb to 2020 to 2022). As for the study more broadly: TCR sequencing was performed for roughly 250 trial participants, of whom some 200 were given two doses of AZD1222 and around 26 were given two doses of MenACWY control vaccine. Trial participants were enrolled by age into subgroups of 18-55, 56-69 and 70-plus years, and about 150, 27 and 61 TCR-sequenced participants, respectively, were included in these subgroups.

Per the publication, the time point label means: about 28 days (+/-7) after the second vaccine dose. Because spike-specific TCR depth and breadth did not differ between the two schedules, AZD1222 recipients who got a second dose at roughly 4 weeks were pooled with those who got a second dose at roughly 12 weeks. Vaccinee samples came from UK trials COV001 and COV002, including a single-blind randomized controlled phase 2/3 trial of AZD1222 (ChAdOx1 nCoV-19) in healthy adults. For TCRbeta chain sequencing, PBMC samples from trial participants were taken at day 0 and at day 28 after the second dose. Clipping removes 5 bases from V and 6 bases from J, with 8 as the unmatched junction base count. The CDR3 covers 15 residues, taking in both the cysteine and the phenylalanine. The sequence is cut down to CDR3 DNA, 45 bases in frame from base 1. Reading the germline V gene gives CDR1 SGHVS and CDR2 FQNEAQ.

A remark on this clone: What antigen it recognizes has not been identified. Base qualities are not recorded, but no much larger clone differs from it by a single base.

The CDR3 regions of human TCRbeta chains were subjected to immunosequencing. In the paper's pipeline: TCRs in the repertoires were matched against a reference library of SARS-CoV-2-specific TCRs that had been generated with the MIRA antigen-specificity platform. Breadth was defined as the fraction of unique TCRs that were SARS-CoV-2-associated, and depth was defined as the fraction of total T cells that were SARS-CoV-2-associated. Using the MIRA data, every spike-specific TCR was mapped to the spike region that the TCR reacted to and assigned to either a CD4 or a CD8 class. Log10-transformed breadth and depth values were compared by one-way ANOVA with Sidak's multiple comparisons tests. Here the immuneACCESS table is served through TCRdb, limited to in-frame sequences with V and J called. Missing clones are a known gap in these copies; in checked studies unresolved V genes cover under half, and the rest lacks a known reason. V, J and clone size were drawn from that table, and D and trimming were deduced from the DNA. The sample table shows 100,000 to 120,000 clones, and 75% to 90% are seen once. Clones ranked in the top ten supply around 45% of the sample.

The research as a whole found: No day 14 peak-response samples were available, so repertoires were characterized only after the peak T cell response. The 56-69-year group was small, and its depth increase did not reach significance, likely because of low power. Participants were mostly white British and included more females than males, and it was suggested by the authors that clonal diversity may have been underestimated. Epitopes outside the regions mutated in the B.1.351 and B.1.1.7 variants were reportedly recognized by nearly half of the unique spike-specific TCRs. CD4 TCRs associated with the vaccine covered the entire spike protein, and the dominant responses were in regions 160-218 and 743-854. Conclusions about previously exposed vaccinees are limited, since just a handful of AZD1222 recipients were seropositive for SARS-CoV-2 at baseline. Spike-specific TCR breadth and depth rose significantly after two AZD1222 doses compared with day 0 and with MenACWY recipients.

The clonotype comes from an adult who received the AZD1222 COVID-19 vaccine. Here the sequenced sample was peripheral blood, taken 28 days after the second AZD1222 dose. The chain joins TRBV7-8 to TRBJ1-2; TRBD1 lines up with 11 middle nucleotides. DNA sequence: TGTGCCAGCAGCCCGCGGGACAGGGGGACTGATGGCTACACCTTC. It translates to CASSPRDRGTDGYTF.